This T cell receptor (beta chain) was documented in a study of CD8 T cells in ankylosing spondylitis. Study-level findings and limits: Previously reported in reactive arthritis synovial fluid and blood were some of the motif variants.

Germline V lookup: CDR1 SGHTA, CDR2 FQGNSA. The ends were cut back, 4 bases at V and 7 bases at J, with 13 bases in the middle. The CDR3 has 14 residues. Quantitative 5'-RACE with molecular barcodes was used to make the TCR beta libraries. TCRdb re-called the 5' RACE reads with MiXCR, one entry per CDR3 protein. Altogether around 150,000 distinct CDR3 sequences are present, under 35% being singletons, with the ten largest covering approximately 5.9%. Points on this clonotype: Its antigen is not known.

Sequencing was done on a sample of synovial fluid, either unsorted or a sorted T cell fraction (not recorded which). This rearrangement joins TRBV7-2 to TRBJ2-2; possibly TRBD2 for D (6 bases). This clonotype was obtained from a male donor with ankylosing spondylitis. DNA of the CDR3: TGTGCCAGCAGCTGGGAGCTAGCGCTCGGGGAGCTGTTTTTT. Its protein product is CASSWELALGELFF.